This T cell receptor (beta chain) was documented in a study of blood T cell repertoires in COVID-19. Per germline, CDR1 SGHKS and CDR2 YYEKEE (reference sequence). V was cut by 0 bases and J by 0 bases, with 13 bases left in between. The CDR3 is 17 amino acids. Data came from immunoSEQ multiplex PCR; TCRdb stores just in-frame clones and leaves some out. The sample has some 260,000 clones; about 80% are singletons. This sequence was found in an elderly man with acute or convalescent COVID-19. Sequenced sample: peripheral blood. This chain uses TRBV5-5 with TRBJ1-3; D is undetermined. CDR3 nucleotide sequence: TGTGCCAGCAGCTTGGCGCTCACATCTAGCTCTGGAAACACCATATATTTT. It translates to CASSLALTSSSGNTIYF. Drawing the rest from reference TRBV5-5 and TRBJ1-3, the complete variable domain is DAGVTQSPTHLIKTRGQQVTLRCSPISGHKSVSWYQQVLGQGPQFIFQYYEKEERGRGNFPDRFSARQFPNYSSELNVNALLLGDSALYLCASSLALTSSSGNTIYFGEGSWLTVV.